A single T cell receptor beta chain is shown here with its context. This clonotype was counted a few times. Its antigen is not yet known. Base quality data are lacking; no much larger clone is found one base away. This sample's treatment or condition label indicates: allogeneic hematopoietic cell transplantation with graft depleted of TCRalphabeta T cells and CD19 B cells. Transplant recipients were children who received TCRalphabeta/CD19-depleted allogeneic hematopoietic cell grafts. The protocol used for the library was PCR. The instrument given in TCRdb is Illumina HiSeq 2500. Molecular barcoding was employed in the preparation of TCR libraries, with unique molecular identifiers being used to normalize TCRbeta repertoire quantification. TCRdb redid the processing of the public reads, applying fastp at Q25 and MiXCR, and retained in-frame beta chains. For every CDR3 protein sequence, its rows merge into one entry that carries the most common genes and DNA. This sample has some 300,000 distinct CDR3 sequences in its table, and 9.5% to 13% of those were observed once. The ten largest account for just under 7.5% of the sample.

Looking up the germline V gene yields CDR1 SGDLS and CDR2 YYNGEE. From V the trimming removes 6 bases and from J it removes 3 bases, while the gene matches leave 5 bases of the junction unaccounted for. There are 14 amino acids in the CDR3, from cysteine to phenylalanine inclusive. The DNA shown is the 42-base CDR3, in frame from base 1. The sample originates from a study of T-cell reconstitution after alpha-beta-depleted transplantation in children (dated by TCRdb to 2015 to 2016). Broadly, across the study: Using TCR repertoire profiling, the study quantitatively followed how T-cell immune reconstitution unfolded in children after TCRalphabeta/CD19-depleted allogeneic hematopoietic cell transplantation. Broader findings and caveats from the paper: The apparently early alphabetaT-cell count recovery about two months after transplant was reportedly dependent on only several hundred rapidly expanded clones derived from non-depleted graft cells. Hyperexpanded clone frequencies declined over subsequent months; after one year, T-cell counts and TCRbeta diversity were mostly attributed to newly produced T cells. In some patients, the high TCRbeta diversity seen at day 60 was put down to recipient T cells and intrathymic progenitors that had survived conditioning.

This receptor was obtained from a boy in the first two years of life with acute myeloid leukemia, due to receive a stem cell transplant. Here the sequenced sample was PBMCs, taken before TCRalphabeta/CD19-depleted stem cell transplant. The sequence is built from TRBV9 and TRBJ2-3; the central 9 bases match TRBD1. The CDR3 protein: CASNAGTGTDTQYF. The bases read TGTGCCAGCAACGCCGGGACAGGGACAGATACGCAGTATTTT.